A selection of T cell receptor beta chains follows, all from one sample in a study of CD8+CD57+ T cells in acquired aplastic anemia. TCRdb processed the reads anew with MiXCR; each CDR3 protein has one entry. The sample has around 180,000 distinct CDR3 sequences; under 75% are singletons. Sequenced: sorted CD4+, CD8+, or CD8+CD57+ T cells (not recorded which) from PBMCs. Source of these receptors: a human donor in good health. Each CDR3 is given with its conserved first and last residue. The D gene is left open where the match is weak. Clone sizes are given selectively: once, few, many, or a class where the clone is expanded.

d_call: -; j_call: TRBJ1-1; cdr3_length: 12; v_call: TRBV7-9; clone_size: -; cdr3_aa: CASRSRQLEAFF; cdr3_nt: TGTGCCAGCAGGTCTAGACAGCTTGAAGCTTTCTTT
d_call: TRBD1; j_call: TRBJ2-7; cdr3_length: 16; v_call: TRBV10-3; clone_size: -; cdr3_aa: CAISARDRRVSYEQYF; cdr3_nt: TGTGCCATCAGTGCGCGGGACAGGAGGGTTTCCTACGAGCAGTACTTC
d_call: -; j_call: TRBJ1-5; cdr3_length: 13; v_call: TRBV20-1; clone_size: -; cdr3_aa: CSASRESNQPQHF; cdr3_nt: TGCAGTGCTAGTCGGGAGAGCAATCAGCCCCAGCATTTT
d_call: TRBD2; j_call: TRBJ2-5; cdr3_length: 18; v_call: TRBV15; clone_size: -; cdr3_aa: CATSTARRGTSGQETQYF; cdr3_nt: TGTGCCACCAGCACCGCCCGCCGGGGGACTAGCGGCCAAGAGACCCAGTACTTC
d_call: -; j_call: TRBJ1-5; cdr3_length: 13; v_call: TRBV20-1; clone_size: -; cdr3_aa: CSAKTTSNQPQHF; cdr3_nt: TGCAGTGCTAAGACAACTAGCAATCAGCCCCAGCATTTT
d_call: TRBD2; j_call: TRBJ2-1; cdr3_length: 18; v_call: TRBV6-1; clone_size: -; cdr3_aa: CAISGQESSGSVVHEQFF; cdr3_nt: TGTGCCATCAGTGGGCAGGAGTCTAGCGGGAGTGTAGTTCATGAGCAGTTCTTC
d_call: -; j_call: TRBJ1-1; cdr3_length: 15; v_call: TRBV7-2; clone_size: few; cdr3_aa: CASSLGLGKNTEAFF; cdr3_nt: TGTGCCAGCAGCTTAGGGTTAGGCAAGAACACTGAAGCTTTCTTT
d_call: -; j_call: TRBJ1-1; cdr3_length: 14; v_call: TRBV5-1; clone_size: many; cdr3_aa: CASSRQPMNTEAFF; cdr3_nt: TGCGCCAGCAGCCGACAGCCCATGAACACTGAAGCTTTCTTT
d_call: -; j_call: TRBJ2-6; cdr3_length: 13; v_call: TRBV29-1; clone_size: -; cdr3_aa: CSVDPAGANVLTF; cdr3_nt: TGCAGCGTTGATCCCGCTGGGGCCAACGTCCTGACTTTC
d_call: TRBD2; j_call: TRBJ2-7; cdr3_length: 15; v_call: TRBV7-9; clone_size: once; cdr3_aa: CASSLAGASGVEQYF; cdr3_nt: TGTGCCAGCAGCTTAGCGGGCGCTAGCGGGGTGGAGCAGTACTTC
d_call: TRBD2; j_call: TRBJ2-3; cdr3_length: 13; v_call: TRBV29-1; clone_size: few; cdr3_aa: CSVGAIAGDTQYF; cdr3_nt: TGCAGCGTTGGGGCGATAGCGGGAGATACGCAGTATTTT
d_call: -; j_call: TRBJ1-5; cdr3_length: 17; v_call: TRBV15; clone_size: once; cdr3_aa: CATSRDGDLGGNQPQHF; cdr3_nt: TGTGCCACCAGCAGAGATGGGGACTTGGGTGGCAATCAGCCCCAGCATTTT
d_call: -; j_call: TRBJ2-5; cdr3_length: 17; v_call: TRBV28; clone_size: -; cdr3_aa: CASSSPRELADYNEQYF; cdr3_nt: TGTGCCAGCAGTTCGCCCCGCGAGTTAGCGGACTACAATGAGCAGTACTTC
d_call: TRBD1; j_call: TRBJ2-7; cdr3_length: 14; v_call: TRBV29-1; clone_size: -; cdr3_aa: CSVEGGDRGYEQYF; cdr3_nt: TGCAGCGTTGAAGGAGGTGACAGGGGCTACGAGCAGTACTTC
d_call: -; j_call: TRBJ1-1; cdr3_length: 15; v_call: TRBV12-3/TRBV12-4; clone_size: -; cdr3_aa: CASSFTQVGGTEAFF; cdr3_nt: TGTGCCAGCAGTTTTACGCAAGTAGGTGGTACTGAAGCTTTCTTT
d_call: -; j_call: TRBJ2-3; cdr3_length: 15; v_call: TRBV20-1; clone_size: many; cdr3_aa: CSARGQGQSTDTQYF; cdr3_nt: TGCAGTGCTAGGGGGCAGGGGCAGAGCACAGATACGCAGTATTTT
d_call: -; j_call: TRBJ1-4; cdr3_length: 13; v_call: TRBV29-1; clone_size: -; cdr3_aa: CSVERVLGEKLFF; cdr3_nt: TGCAGCGTGGAAAGGGTTTTAGGTGAAAAACTGTTTTTT
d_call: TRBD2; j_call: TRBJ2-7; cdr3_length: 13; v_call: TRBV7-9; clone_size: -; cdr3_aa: CASSLASGNEQYF; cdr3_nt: TGTGCCAGCAGCTTAGCGAGCGGGAACGAGCAGTACTTC
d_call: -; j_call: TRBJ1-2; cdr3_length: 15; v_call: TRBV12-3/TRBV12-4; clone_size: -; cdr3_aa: CASSQGGGRGYGYTF; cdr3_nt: TGTGCCAGCAGCCAAGGGGGAGGCAGGGGCTATGGCTACACCTTC
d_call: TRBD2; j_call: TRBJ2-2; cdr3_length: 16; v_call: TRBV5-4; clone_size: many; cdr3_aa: CASSSGLAGDTGELFF; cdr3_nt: TGTGCCAGCAGCTCAGGACTAGCGGGGGACACCGGGGAGCTGTTTTTT
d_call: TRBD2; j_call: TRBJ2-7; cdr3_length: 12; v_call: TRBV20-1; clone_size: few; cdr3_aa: CSARGRIDEQYF; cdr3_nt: TGCAGTGCTCGCGGGAGGATCGACGAGCAGTACTTC
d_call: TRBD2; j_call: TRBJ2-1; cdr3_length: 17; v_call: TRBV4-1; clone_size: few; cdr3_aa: CASSQGTGTSGKDEQFF; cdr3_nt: TGCGCCAGCAGCCAAGGTACCGGGACTAGCGGGAAGGATGAGCAGTTCTTC
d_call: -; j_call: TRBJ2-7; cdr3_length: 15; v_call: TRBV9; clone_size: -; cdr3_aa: CASSQASGQSYEQYF; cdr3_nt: TGTGCCAGCAGCCAAGCGTCGGGACAATCCTACGAGCAGTACTTC
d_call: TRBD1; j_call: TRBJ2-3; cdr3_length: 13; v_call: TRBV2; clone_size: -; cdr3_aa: CASNGQGLDTQYF; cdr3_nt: TGTGCCAGCAATGGACAGGGTCTGGATACGCAGTATTTT
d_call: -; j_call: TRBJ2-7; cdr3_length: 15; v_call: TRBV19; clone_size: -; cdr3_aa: CASSIEPGSSYEQYF; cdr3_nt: TGTGCCAGTAGTATCGAGCCTGGGAGCTCCTACGAGCAGTACTTC
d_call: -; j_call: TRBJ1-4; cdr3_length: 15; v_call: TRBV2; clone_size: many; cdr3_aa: CASSEVAGINEKLFF; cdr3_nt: TGTGCCAGCAGTGAAGTTGCAGGAATTAATGAAAAACTGTTTTTT
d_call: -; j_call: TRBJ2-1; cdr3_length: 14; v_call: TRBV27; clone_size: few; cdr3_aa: CASSLGRLPNEQFF; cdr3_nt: TGTGCCAGCAGTTTAGGGAGACTCCCTAATGAGCAGTTCTTC
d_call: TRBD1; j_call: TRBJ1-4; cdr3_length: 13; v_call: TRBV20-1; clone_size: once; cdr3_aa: CSVPGQPNEKLFF; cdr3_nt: TGCAGTGTTCCGGGACAGCCTAATGAAAAACTGTTTTTT
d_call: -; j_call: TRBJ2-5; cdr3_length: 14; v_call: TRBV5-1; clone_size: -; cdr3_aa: CASSLTTTQETQYF; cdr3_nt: TGCGCCAGCAGCTTGACGACAACGCAAGAGACCCAGTACTTC
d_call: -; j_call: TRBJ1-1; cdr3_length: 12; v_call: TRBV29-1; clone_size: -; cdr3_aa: CSSKSGASEAFF; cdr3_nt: TGCAGCTCCAAGTCAGGAGCCTCTGAAGCTTTCTTT
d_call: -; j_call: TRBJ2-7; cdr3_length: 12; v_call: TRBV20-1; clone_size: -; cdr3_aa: CSASVTTYEQYF; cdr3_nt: TGCAGTGCTAGCGTCACTACGTACGAGCAGTACTTC
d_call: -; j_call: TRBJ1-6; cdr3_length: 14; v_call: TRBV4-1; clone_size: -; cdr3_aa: CASSPAGINSPLHF; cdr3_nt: TGCGCCAGCAGTCCCGCGGGGATAAATTCACCCCTCCACTTT
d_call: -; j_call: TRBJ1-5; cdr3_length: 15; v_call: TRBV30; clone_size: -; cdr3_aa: CAWSATRVFNQPQHF; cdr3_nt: TGTGCCTGGAGTGCAACCAGGGTCTTCAATCAGCCCCAGCATTTT
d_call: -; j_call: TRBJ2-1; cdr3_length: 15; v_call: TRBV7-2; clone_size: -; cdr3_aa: CASSFRLSSYNEQFF; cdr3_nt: TGTGCCAGCAGCTTTAGGCTAAGCTCCTACAATGAGCAGTTCTTC
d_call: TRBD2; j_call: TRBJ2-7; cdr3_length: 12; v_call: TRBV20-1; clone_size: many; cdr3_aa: CSARLAGDEQYF; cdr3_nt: TGCAGTGCCCGCCTAGCGGGAGACGAGCAGTACTTC
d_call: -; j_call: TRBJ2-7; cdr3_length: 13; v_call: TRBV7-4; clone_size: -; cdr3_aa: CASSLPPSYEQYF; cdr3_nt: TGTGCCAGCAGCTTACCCCCTTCTTATGAGCAGTACTTC
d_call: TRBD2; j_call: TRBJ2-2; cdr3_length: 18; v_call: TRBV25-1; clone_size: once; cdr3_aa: CASSPYGLAGGNTGELFF; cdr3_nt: TGTGCCAGCAGTCCCTACGGACTAGCGGGAGGAAACACCGGGGAGCTGTTTTTT
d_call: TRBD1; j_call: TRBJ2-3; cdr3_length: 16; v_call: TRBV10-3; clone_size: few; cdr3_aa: CAISESDRVKRDTQYF; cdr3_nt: TGTGCCATCAGTGAGTCAGACAGGGTAAAGCGAGATACGCAGTATTTT
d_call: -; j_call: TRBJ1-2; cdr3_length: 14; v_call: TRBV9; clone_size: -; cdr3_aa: CASSVLSGEGGYTF; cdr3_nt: TGTGCCAGCAGCGTATTGTCAGGGGAGGGTGGCTACACCTTC
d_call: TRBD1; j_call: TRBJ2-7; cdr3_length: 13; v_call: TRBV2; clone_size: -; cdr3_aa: CASRDRGSYEQYF; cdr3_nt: TGTGCCAGCAGGGACAGGGGCTCCTACGAGCAGTACTTC
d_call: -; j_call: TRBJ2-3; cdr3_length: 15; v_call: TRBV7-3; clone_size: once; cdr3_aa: CASSLIQGGGDEQYF; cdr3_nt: TGTGCCAGCAGCTTAATACAGGGAGGGGGAGATGAGCAGTATTTT
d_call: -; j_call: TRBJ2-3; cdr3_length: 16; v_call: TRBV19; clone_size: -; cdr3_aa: CASSIDLAGKASTQYF; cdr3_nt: TGTGCCAGTAGTATAGATCTGGCAGGGAAAGCAAGTACGCAGTATTTT
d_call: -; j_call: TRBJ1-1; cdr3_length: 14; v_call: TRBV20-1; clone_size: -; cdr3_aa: CSAGRGQTNTEAFF; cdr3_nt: TGCAGTGCCGGCCGGGGACAAACGAACACTGAAGCTTTCTTT
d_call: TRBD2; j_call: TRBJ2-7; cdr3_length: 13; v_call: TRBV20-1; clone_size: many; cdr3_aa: CSARDIGGGSINF; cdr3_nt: TGCAGTGCTAGAGATATAGGAGGCGGGAGTATCAACTTC
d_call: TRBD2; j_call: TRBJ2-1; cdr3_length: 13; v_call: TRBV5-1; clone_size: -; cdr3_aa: CASSYREGHEQFF; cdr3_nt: TGCGCCAGCAGCTACCGGGAGGGGCATGAGCAGTTCTTC
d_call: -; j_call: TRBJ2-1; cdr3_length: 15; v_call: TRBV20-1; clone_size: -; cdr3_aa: CSARDPGSSYNEQFF; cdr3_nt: TGCAGTGCTAGAGACCCCGGCAGCTCCTACAATGAGCAGTTCTTC
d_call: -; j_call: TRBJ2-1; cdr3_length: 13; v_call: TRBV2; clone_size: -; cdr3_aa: CASSEVVYNEQFF; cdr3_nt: TGTGCCAGCAGTGAAGTGGTCTACAATGAGCAGTTCTTC
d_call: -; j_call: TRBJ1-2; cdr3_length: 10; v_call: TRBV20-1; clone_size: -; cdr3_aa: CSARVHGYTF; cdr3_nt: TGCAGTGCTAGAGTACATGGCTACACCTTC
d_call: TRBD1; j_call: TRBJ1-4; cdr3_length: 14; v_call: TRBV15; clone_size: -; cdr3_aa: CATSIRQGDEKLFF; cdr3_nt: TGTGCCACCAGCATACGACAGGGAGATGAAAAACTGTTTTTT
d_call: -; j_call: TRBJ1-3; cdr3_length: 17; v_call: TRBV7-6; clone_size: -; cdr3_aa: CASSSPWVQSSGNTIYF; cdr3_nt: TGTGCCAGCAGCTCCCCTTGGGTACAAAGCTCTGGAAACACCATATATTTT
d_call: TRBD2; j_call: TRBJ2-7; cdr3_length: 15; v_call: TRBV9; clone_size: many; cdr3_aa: CASSTLAGAGYEQYF; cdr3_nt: TGTGCCAGCAGCACCTTAGCGGGAGCGGGGTACGAGCAGTACTTC
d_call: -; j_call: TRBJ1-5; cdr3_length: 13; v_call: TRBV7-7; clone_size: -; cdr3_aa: CASSLAVNQPQHF; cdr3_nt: TGTGCCAGCAGCTTAGCTGTGAATCAGCCCCAGCATTTT
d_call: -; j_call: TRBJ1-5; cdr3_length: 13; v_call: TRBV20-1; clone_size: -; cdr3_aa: CSAVGGFNQPQHF; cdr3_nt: TGCAGTGCCGTAGGCGGTTTCAATCAGCCCCAGCATTTT
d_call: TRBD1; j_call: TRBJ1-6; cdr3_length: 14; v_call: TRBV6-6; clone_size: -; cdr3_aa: CASSSQGGKFPLHF; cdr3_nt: TGTGCCAGCAGTTCACAGGGGGGGAAATTCCCCCTCCACTTT
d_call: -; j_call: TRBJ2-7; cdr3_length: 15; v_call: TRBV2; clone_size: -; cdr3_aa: CASSRGGAGAYEQYF; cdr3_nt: TGTGCCAGCAGTCGGGGCGGAGCCGGGGCGTACGAGCAGTACTTC
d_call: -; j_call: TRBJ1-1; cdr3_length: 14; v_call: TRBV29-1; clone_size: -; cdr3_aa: CSVDDSIWNTEAFF; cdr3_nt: TGCAGCGTTGACGATTCCATATGGAACACTGAAGCTTTCTTT
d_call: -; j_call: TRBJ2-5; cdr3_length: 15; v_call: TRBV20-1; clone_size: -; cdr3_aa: CSASLVVGAGETQYF; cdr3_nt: TGCAGTGCTAGCTTGGTCGTTGGGGCGGGGGAGACCCAGTACTTC
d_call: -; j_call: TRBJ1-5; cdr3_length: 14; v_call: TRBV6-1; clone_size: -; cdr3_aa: CASVRDGNNQPRHF; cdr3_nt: TGTGCCAGCGTCCGGGACGGCAACAATCAGCCCCGGCATTTT
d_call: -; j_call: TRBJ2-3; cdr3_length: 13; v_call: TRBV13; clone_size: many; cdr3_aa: CASSFGSTDTQYF; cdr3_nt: TGTGCCAGCAGCTTCGGTAGCACAGATACGCAGTATTTT